Listed here are 14 T cell receptor beta chains from one sample, sequenced in a study of blood T cell repertoires in COVID-19. Sequencing used immunoSEQ multiplex PCR; TCRdb keeps in-frame clones, though not all of them. Found here are 150,000 to 200,000 clones, around nine tenths of them singletons; the top ten hold roughly 3%. The sequenced sample was peripheral blood. All receptors come from a man in his 70s with acute or convalescent COVID-19.

The V call is TRBV11-2, the J call TRBJ2-1, with D possibly being TRBD1 (6 bases). From germline, CDR1 is SGHAT and CDR2 FQNNGV. V lost 5 bases and J 0 bases, leaving 11 bases between the germline ends. CDR3 length: 15 residues. CDR3 in DNA: TGTGCCAGCAGCGTCGGGACAAACTCCTACAATGAGCAGTTCTTC. As protein: CASSVGTNSYNEQFF.

The chain couples TRBV27 to TRBJ1-6, with no clear D. The CDR3 runs 15 residues. The germline V gene has CDR1 MNHEY and CDR2 SMNVEV (reference sequence). Trimming removed 0 bases from V and 8 bases from J, with 11 bases in between. CDR3 protein: CASSLSTRPDSPLHF. DNA of the CDR3: TGTGCCAGCAGTTTATCGACCAGGCCTGATTCACCCCTCCACTTT.

The CDR3 is CASSPPGEVGYTF. CDR3 DNA sequence: TGTGCCAGCTCACCACCGGGGGAGGTTGGCTACACCTTC. V is TRBV18 and J is TRBJ1-2; TRBD1 is a possible D gene (5 bases). Trimming left V 0 bases short and J 7 bases short, with 9 bases between. There are 13 residues in the CDR3. The germline V gene has CDR1 KGHSH and CDR2 LQKENI.

The rearrangement links TRBV2 to TRBJ1-1; no clear D. The length of the CDR3 is 15 residues. The germline CDR1 and CDR2 sequences are SNHLY and FYNNEI. V lost 2 bases to trimming and J lost 5 bases, with 15 bases between them. The CDR3: CASSEIGGVGTEAFF. CDR3 coding DNA: TGTGCCAGCAGTGAAATCGGCGGGGTTGGGACTGAAGCTTTCTTT.

The chain employs TRBV15 and TRBJ2-2; 8 nucleotides match TRBD1. Germline CDR1 LNHNV, CDR2 YYDKDF (reference sequence). The V segment lost 2 bases and the J segment 10 bases; nucleotides outside the gene matches: 3. The CDR3 extends over 13 amino acids. CDR3: CATSRQGASELFF. The CDR3 DNA is TGTGCCACCAGCAGACAGGGGGCGTCGGAGCTGTTTTTT.

This chain links TRBV10-3 with TRBJ1-1, with TRBD1 identical over 8 bases. Germline V gene data show CDR1 as ENHRY and CDR2 as SYGVKD. V was clipped by 5 bases and J by 7 bases; unmatched bases: 6. The CDR3 consists of 13 residues. The CDR3 coding sequence is TGTGCCATCAGTTCAGGACAGGGTTTTGAAGCTTTCTTT. Translated: CAISSGQGFEAFF.

The chain carries TRBV2 and TRBJ2-1, with 8 bases fitting TRBD2. Germline V gives CDR1 SNHLY, CDR2 FYNNEI. CDR3 size: 15 residues. Trimming cost V 6 bases and J 4 bases; bases outside gene matches: 8. This chain's CDR3 is CASRGRSGGYNEQFF. CDR3 nucleotides: TGTGCCAGCAGGGGACGGTCGGGGGGGTACAATGAGCAGTTCTTC.

V and J are TRBV19 and TRBJ1-1, with TRBD1 matching over 11 bases. The V gene end was trimmed by 6 bases and the J gene end by 6 bases; junction bases not matched to a gene: 6. Germline CDR1 LNHDA, CDR2 SQIVND (reference sequence). The CDR3 contains 14 residues. This CDR3 is CASRQGQGGAEAFF. Written as DNA, the CDR3 is TGTGCCAGTAGACAGGGACAGGGGGGCGCTGAAGCTTTCTTT.

This chain joins TRBV18 and TRBJ2-5; D gene ambiguous. The germline V gene encodes CDR1 KGHSH and CDR2 LQKENI. The CDR3 totals 14 residues. V dropped 2 bases and J dropped 5 bases, with 12 bases sitting between them. The CDR3 nucleotides read TGTGCCAGCTCACCAGGTACCGGTCTTGAGACCCAGTACTTC. This translates into CASSPGTGLETQYF.

The CDR3 here is CASSDRAGTGEQYF. CDR3 DNA sequence: TGTGCCAGCAGCGACAGGGCCGGAACGGGTGAGCAGTACTTC. V gene TRBV14 combines with J gene TRBJ2-7; 7 bases are a match to TRBD1. Germline V gene data show CDR1 as SGHDN and CDR2 as FVKESK. V lost 5 bases and J lost 7; bases outside the gene matches: 11. The length of the CDR3 is 14 residues.

This chain joins TRBV27 and TRBJ1-6; tentative D call: TRBD1 (5 bases). The germline gives CDR1 MNHEY, CDR2 SMNVEV (reference sequence). The CDR3 length is 12 residues. The V and J ends lost 2 bases and 9 bases respectively, with 5 bases between them. CDR3 sequence reads: CASSLGASPLHF. CDR3 DNA sequence: TGTGCCAGCAGTTTAGGGGCTTCACCCCTCCACTTT.

The genes are TRBV7-3 and TRBJ2-7, with D possibly TRBD2 on 6 matching bases. The CDR3 runs to 13 residues. Deletions cut 6 bases from V and 6 bases from J, with 15 bases between. Germline V gene data show CDR1 as SGHTA and CDR2 as FQGTGA. The CDR3 loop reads CASSTRMGGEQYF. The DNA for the CDR3 is TGTGCCAGCAGTACCCGAATGGGGGGCGAGCAGTACTTC.

The count of this clone is one. The chain is built from TRBV30 and TRBJ2-5; 8 bases align to TRBD1. Trimming took 3 bases from V and 0 from J; bases not matched to a gene: 9. Germline CDR1 reads GTSNPN; CDR2 reads SVGIG (reference sequence). The CDR3 covers 16 residues. CDR3 in amino acids: CAWRLLTGVYQETQYF. CDR3 in DNA: TGTGCCTGGAGACTTTTGACAGGGGTATACCAAGAGACCCAGTACTTC.

The chain joins TRBV4-2 to TRBJ2-3, with 11 nucleotides matching TRBD2. CDR1 is LGHNA and CDR2 is YNFKEQ in the germline V gene. The trim removed 4 bases at V and 3 bases at J, leaving 3 bases unmatched. This CDR3 spans 15 amino acids. The CDR3 nucleotides are TGTGCCAGCAGCCCTAGACTAGCGGGGACAGATACGCAGTATTTT. Translating it yields CASSPRLAGTDTQYF.